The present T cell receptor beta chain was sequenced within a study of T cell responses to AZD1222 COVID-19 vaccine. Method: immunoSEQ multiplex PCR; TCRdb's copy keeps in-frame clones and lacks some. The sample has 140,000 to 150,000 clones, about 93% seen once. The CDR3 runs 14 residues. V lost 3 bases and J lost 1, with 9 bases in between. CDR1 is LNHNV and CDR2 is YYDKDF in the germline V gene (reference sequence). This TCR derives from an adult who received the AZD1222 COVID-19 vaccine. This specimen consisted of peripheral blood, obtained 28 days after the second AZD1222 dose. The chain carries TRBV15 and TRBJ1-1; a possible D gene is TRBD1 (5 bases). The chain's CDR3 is CATSRTGQNTEAFF. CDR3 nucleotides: TGTGCCACCAGCAGGACCGGACAGAACACTGAAGCTTTCTTT.